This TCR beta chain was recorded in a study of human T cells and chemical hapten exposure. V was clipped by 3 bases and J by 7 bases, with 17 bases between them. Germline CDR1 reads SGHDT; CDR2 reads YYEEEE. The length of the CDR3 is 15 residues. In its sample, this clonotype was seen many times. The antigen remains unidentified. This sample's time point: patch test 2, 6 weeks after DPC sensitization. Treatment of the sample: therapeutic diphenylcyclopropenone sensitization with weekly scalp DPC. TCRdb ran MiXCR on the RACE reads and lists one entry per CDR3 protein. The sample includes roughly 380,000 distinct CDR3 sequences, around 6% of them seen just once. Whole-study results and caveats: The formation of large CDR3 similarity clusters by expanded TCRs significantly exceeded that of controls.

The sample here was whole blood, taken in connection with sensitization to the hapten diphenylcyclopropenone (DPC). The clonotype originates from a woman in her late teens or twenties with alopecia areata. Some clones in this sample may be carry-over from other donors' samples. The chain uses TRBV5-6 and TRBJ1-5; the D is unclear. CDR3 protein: CASSSLMRIEQPQHF. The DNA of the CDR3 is TGTGCCAGCAGCTCGCTGATGCGGATAGAGCAGCCCCAGCATTTT.